The clone carrying this T cell receptor beta chain was picked up one time. The data stem from a study of PD-1 blockade in classical Hodgkin lymphoma. Each patient experienced a relapse that followed autologous stem cell transplantation, and brentuximab vedotin exposure varied. This CDR3 comprises 15 residues. The ends lost 3 bases at V and 4 bases at J; junction bases unmatched: 5. Germline assignment: CDR1 MNHEY and CDR2 SVGAGI. The table came from immunoSEQ multiplex PCR; TCRdb's copy has only in-frame clones and leaves some out. The data contain about 17,000 clones, more than 60% of them singletons.

The material was peripheral blood mononuclear cells (PBMCs), obtained at baseline. This receptor was identified in a human donor with classical Hodgkin lymphoma. V usage is TRBV6-5 and J usage is TRBJ1-4; 7 bases fit TRBD1. The CDR3 sequence: CASSYSQGVNEKLFF. The CDR3, as DNA: TGTGCCAGCAGTTATTCCCAGGGGGTTAATGAAAAACTGTTTTTT.